These T cell receptor beta chains were read from a single sample in a study of T cell changes during pregnancy in multiple sclerosis. Assay: immunoSEQ multiplex PCR; the TCRdb copy retains only in-frame clones and omits some. The sample comprises around 130,000 clones, approximately 93% of which are singletons, and 6.2% rests with the top ten. This material consisted of peripheral blood, taken before pregnancy. These receptors were collected from a female donor with multiple sclerosis, enrolled in a pregnancy study. Both conserved end residues are part of each CDR3. A D gene is named only where the DNA matches it firmly. Size tells how often a clone was seen (once, few, many) or the class of an expanded clone, and some rows leave it out.

cdr3_aa: CSANRAGQQFF; cdr3_nt: TGCAGTGCTAACAGAGCGGGCCAGCAGTTCTTC; cdr3_length: 11; d_call: -; clone_size: -; j_call: TRBJ2-1; v_call: TRBV20-1
cdr3_aa: CASSPQRGTGEAFF; cdr3_nt: TGTGCCAGCAGTCCCCAAAGGGGGACAGGGGAAGCTTTCTTT; cdr3_length: 14; d_call: TRBD1; clone_size: -; j_call: TRBJ1-1; v_call: TRBV6-1
cdr3_aa: CASSLDGSGYEQYF; cdr3_nt: TGTGCCAGCAGCTTAGATGGGTCGGGGTACGAGCAGTACTTC; cdr3_length: 14; d_call: -; clone_size: -; j_call: TRBJ2-7; v_call: TRBV11-2
cdr3_aa: CASSPWDSSYEQYF; cdr3_nt: TGTGCCAGCAGCCCTTGGGACAGCTCCTACGAGCAGTACTTC; cdr3_length: 14; d_call: TRBD1; clone_size: -; j_call: TRBJ2-7; v_call: TRBV9
cdr3_aa: CASSLLRAGGHNEQFF; cdr3_nt: TGTGCCAGCAGTTTATTGCGAGCGGGAGGGCATAATGAGCAGTTCTTC; cdr3_length: 16; d_call: TRBD2; clone_size: -; j_call: TRBJ2-1; v_call: TRBV27
cdr3_aa: CASSRLEGYTF; cdr3_nt: TGTGCCAGCAGCCGTTTGGAGGGCTACACCTTC; cdr3_length: 11; d_call: -; clone_size: -; j_call: TRBJ1-2; v_call: TRBV6-1
cdr3_aa: CAWRAGVGLTEAFF; cdr3_nt: TGTGCCTGGAGGGCAGGGGTAGGGTTGACTGAAGCTTTCTTT; cdr3_length: 14; d_call: -; clone_size: -; j_call: TRBJ1-1; v_call: TRBV30
cdr3_aa: CASRQDGHLGTEAFF; cdr3_nt: TGCGCCAGCAGGCAGGATGGGCACCTCGGAACTGAAGCTTTCTTT; cdr3_length: 15; d_call: -; clone_size: -; j_call: TRBJ1-1; v_call: TRBV5-1
cdr3_aa: CASSQDYGGYTF; cdr3_nt: TGCGCCAGCAGCCAAGATTACGGGGGCTACACCTTC; cdr3_length: 12; d_call: -; clone_size: few; j_call: TRBJ1-2; v_call: TRBV4-1
cdr3_aa: CASSPSAGEAYNEQFF; cdr3_nt: TGTGCCAGCAGTCCCTCGGCGGGGGAGGCCTACAATGAGCAGTTCTTC; cdr3_length: 16; d_call: TRBD2; clone_size: -; j_call: TRBJ2-1; v_call: TRBV27
cdr3_aa: CASSLTGGPTDTQYF; cdr3_nt: TGTGCCAGCAGCTTAACAGGGGGGCCCACAGATACGCAGTATTTT; cdr3_length: 15; d_call: TRBD1; clone_size: -; j_call: TRBJ2-3; v_call: TRBV11-3
cdr3_aa: CAWSLGARETQYF; cdr3_nt: TGTGCCTGGAGTTTGGGGGCCAGGGAGACCCAGTACTTC; cdr3_length: 13; d_call: -; clone_size: -; j_call: TRBJ2-5; v_call: TRBV30
cdr3_aa: CAWSLRGLNTGELFF; cdr3_nt: TGTGCCTGGAGTTTGAGGGGGCTGAACACCGGGGAGCTGTTTTTT; cdr3_length: 15; d_call: TRBD1; clone_size: -; j_call: TRBJ2-2; v_call: TRBV30
cdr3_aa: CASSDDRGDTEAFF; cdr3_nt: TGTGCCAGCAGCGATGACAGGGGAGACACTGAAGCTTTCTTT; cdr3_length: 14; d_call: TRBD1; clone_size: -; j_call: TRBJ1-1; v_call: TRBV7-2
cdr3_aa: CASSRGQLNTEAFF; cdr3_nt: TGTGCCAGCAGTAGGGGACAGCTGAACACTGAAGCTTTCTTT; cdr3_length: 14; d_call: TRBD1; clone_size: -; j_call: TRBJ1-1; v_call: TRBV6-5
cdr3_aa: CASSLGGREYQETQYF; cdr3_nt: TGCGCCAGCAGCTTGGGTGGGAGGGAGTACCAAGAGACCCAGTACTTC; cdr3_length: 16; d_call: TRBD2; clone_size: -; j_call: TRBJ2-5; v_call: TRBV5-1
cdr3_aa: CASSQTTGVGYTF; cdr3_nt: TGCGCCAGCAGCCAAACGACAGGAGTTGGCTACACCTTC; cdr3_length: 13; d_call: -; clone_size: -; j_call: TRBJ1-2; v_call: TRBV5-1
cdr3_aa: CASSSSGGSQPQHF; cdr3_nt: TGTGCCAGCAGCTCAAGCGGGGGGAGTCAGCCCCAGCATTTT; cdr3_length: 14; d_call: -; clone_size: -; j_call: TRBJ1-5; v_call: TRBV7-9
cdr3_aa: CASSSLTLGTGGKSQQFF; cdr3_nt: TGTGCCAGCAGCTCCCTTACCCTCGGGACAGGGGGCAAATCCCAGCAGTTCTTC; cdr3_length: 18; d_call: TRBD1; clone_size: -; j_call: TRBJ2-1; v_call: TRBV28
cdr3_aa: CASSTPDRWNTEAFF; cdr3_nt: TGTGCCAGCAGCACCCCGGACAGATGGAACACTGAAGCTTTCTTT; cdr3_length: 15; d_call: -; clone_size: -; j_call: TRBJ1-1; v_call: TRBV27
cdr3_aa: CASSPGTGGNQPQHF; cdr3_nt: TGTGCCAGCAGTCCCGGGACAGGGGGCAATCAGCCCCAGCATTTT; cdr3_length: 15; d_call: TRBD1; clone_size: -; j_call: TRBJ1-5; v_call: TRBV28
cdr3_aa: CATSRTQGIGEKLFF; cdr3_nt: TGTGCCACCAGCAGGACACAGGGGATTGGGGAAAAACTGTTTTTT; cdr3_length: 15; d_call: TRBD1; clone_size: -; j_call: TRBJ1-4; v_call: TRBV15
cdr3_aa: CASSLTRTHTQYF; cdr3_nt: TGTGCCAGCAGCTTAACTCGAACACATACGCAGTATTTT; cdr3_length: 13; d_call: -; clone_size: -; j_call: TRBJ2-3; v_call: TRBV7-3
cdr3_aa: CASSIGWRGPNQPQHF; cdr3_nt: TGTGCCAGTAGTATAGGGTGGAGGGGGCCGAATCAGCCCCAGCATTTT; cdr3_length: 16; d_call: TRBD1; clone_size: -; j_call: TRBJ1-5; v_call: TRBV19
cdr3_aa: CASSSRGAQYTGELFF; cdr3_nt: TGTGCCAGCAGCTCCCGGGGGGCGCAGTACACCGGGGAGCTGTTTTTT; cdr3_length: 16; d_call: -; clone_size: -; j_call: TRBJ2-2; v_call: TRBV7-3
cdr3_aa: CASSLPTSGVAGELFF; cdr3_nt: TGTGCCAGCAGCTTACCGACTAGCGGGGTTGCCGGGGAGCTGTTTTTT; cdr3_length: 16; d_call: TRBD2; clone_size: -; j_call: TRBJ2-2; v_call: TRBV7-2
cdr3_aa: CASSLGGQSPTGELFF; cdr3_nt: TGTGCCAGCAGCTTAGGGGGACAGAGCCCGACCGGGGAGCTGTTTTTT; cdr3_length: 16; d_call: TRBD1; clone_size: -; j_call: TRBJ2-2; v_call: TRBV11-1
cdr3_aa: CASSDSGRASINEQFF; cdr3_nt: TGTGCCAGCAGCGATAGCGGGAGGGCCAGTATAAATGAGCAGTTCTTC; cdr3_length: 16; d_call: TRBD2; clone_size: -; j_call: TRBJ2-1; v_call: TRBV5-4
cdr3_aa: CASSLGRSSYNEQFF; cdr3_nt: TGTGCCAGTAGTCTAGGGAGAAGCTCCTACAATGAGCAGTTCTTC; cdr3_length: 15; d_call: -; clone_size: -; j_call: TRBJ2-1; v_call: TRBV19